This entry lists 21 T cell receptor beta chains sequenced from one sample in a study of OX40 agonist ivuxolimab in advanced cancers. Generated by immunoSEQ multiplex PCR, the TCRdb table keeps only in-frame clones and is missing some. This repertoire shows tens of thousands of clones, around nine tenths found once; its top ten account for around 1.6%. The sequenced sample was CD4+ or CD8+ T cells sorted from blood, obtained in a trial of the OX40 agonist ivuxolimab. The receptor source for this set is an adult with an advanced solid tumor such as melanoma, head and neck, liver or kidney cancer.

The V gene is TRBV7-8, the J gene TRBJ2-7, with 9 bases lining up with TRBD1. The germline gives CDR1 SGHVS, CDR2 FQNEAQ. The J segment lost 6 bases and the V segment lost 2 bases, leaving 5 bases of the junction unmatched. CDR3 length: 14 amino acids. The CDR3 bases are TGTGCCAGCAGCTTACCTGGACAGGGGAGCGAGCAGTACTTC. Residues: CASSLPGQGSEQYF.

The chain employs TRBV7-7 and TRBJ2-2; D is unresolved. The CDR3 covers 13 residues. V shed 6 bases and J shed 6 bases, with 11 bases lying between them. Germline V gene lookup returns CDR1 SSHAT and CDR2 FNYEAQ (reference sequence). The CDR3 nucleotides are TGTGCCAGCAGTTTCGATTACGCCGGGGAGCTGTTTTTT. It yields the protein CASSFDYAGELFF.

V usage is TRBV6-1 and J usage is TRBJ1-3; D uncertain. Germline assignment: CDR1 MNHNS and CDR2 SASEGT. The V gene lost 3 bases and the J gene lost 5 bases, with 11 bases spanning the gap. There are 14 residues in the CDR3. CDR3 DNA: TGTGCCAGCAGTGAGCAGGTTGGGCGAAACACCATATATTTT. Protein sequence: CASSEQVGRNTIYF.

CDR3 DNA: TGTGCCAGCAGGGGATTTTTGGATGGCTATGGCTACACCTTC. Translating gives CASRGFLDGYGYTF. The V gene is TRBV2, the J gene TRBJ1-2, with D unresolved. The CDR3 consists of 14 residues. V gave up 6 bases and J gave up 4 bases, with 15 bases separating them. Germline CDR1 is SNHLY and CDR2 is FYNNEI.

The chain is built from TRBV23-1 and TRBJ2-6; D may be TRBD1 (5 bases). TRBV23-1 is an ORF for which the function is uncertain. This CDR3 region has 18 residues. Trimming pared 0 bases from V and 2 bases from J, leaving 14 bases between. CDR3 residues: CASSQSVPQGAGANVLTF. For the CDR3, the DNA is TGCGCCAGCAGTCAATCCGTACCCCAGGGCGCTGGGGCCAACGTCCTGACTTTC.

The CDR3 spells CASSDTEPNYGYTF. The CDR3 coding sequence is TGTGCCAGCAGTGACACAGAACCAAACTATGGCTACACCTTC. The chain is built from TRBV25-1 and TRBJ1-2; no definite D call. CDR1 is MGHDK, CDR2 SYGVNS, per germline. The CDR3 covers 14 residues. The V and J ends lost 3 bases and 2 bases respectively, with 10 bases between them.

Only one count was recorded for this clone. The CDR3 reads CASRDSSGNTIYF. The CDR3, as DNA: TGTGCCAGCAGGGACAGCTCTGGAAACACCATATATTTT. The chain couples TRBV6-1 to TRBJ1-3; a possible D gene is TRBD1 (6 bases). Germline-derived CDR1 and CDR2 are MNHNS and SASEGT. The CDR3 contains 13 residues. V gave up 6 bases and J gave up 0 bases, with 6 bases separating them.

V gene TRBV19 combines with J gene TRBJ1-5; 7 bases map to TRBD1. The germline V gene has CDR1 LNHDA and CDR2 SQIVND (reference sequence). Trimming cost V 5 bases and J 4 bases; bases outside gene matches: 8. This CDR3 is 15 amino acids long. The CDR3: CASSHGTVWNQPQHF. CDR3 bases: TGTGCCAGTAGTCACGGGACAGTATGGAATCAGCCCCAGCATTTT.

This clone was seen once. The V call is TRBV6-5, the J call TRBJ2-7, with TRBD2 matching over 7 bases. The CDR3 contains 15 residues. The V gene's germline CDR1 is MNHEY and CDR2 SVGAGI. Unmatched junction bases numbered 4, after V lost 2 bases and J lost 0 bases. The CDR3 DNA sequence: TGTGCCAGCAGTTACAGCGGACTAGGCTCCTACGAGCAGTACTTC. Amino acid sequence: CASSYSGLGSYEQYF.

This clone was observed a handful of times. The gene calls are TRBV23-1 and TRBJ2-7, with D hard to call. TRBV23-1 is designated an ORF whose function remains uncertain. Trimming pared 3 bases from V and 7 bases from J, leaving 10 bases between. The CDR3 consists of 12 residues. The CDR3 loop reads CASSHPHREQYF. The CDR3 region has the DNA TGCGCCAGCAGTCATCCCCACAGAGAGCAGTACTTC.

The chain is built from TRBV5-1 and TRBJ2-7, with 10 bases that match TRBD2. Trimming took 5 bases from V and 5 from J; bases not matched to a gene: 7. Germline CDR1 reads SGHRS; CDR2 reads YFSETQ. The CDR3 has 14 residues. CDR3 amino acids: CASREREGRHEQYF. CDR3 sequence (DNA): TGCGCCAGCAGGGAGCGGGAGGGCAGACACGAGCAGTACTTC.

The rearrangement uses TRBV19 and TRBJ2-5; 8 bases align to TRBD2. The CDR3 spans 16 residues. CDR1 LNHDA and CDR2 SQIVND come from the germline V gene (reference sequence). With V trimmed by 3 bases and J by 2 bases, 8 bases remained unmatched. CDR3 amino acids: CASSMIGSGAQETQYF. DNA for the CDR3: TGTGCCAGTAGTATGATCGGTAGCGGGGCACAAGAGACCCAGTACTTC.

The chain uses TRBV5-5 and TRBJ2-5; D could derive from TRBD1 or TRBD2 (5 bases each). CDR1 and CDR2 from the germline V gene are SGHKS and YYEKEE (reference sequence). The CDR3 has 13 amino acids. Trimming pared 3 bases from V and 1 base from J, leaving 7 bases between. CDR3 nucleotide sequence: TGTGCCAGCAGCTCGGGGACCCAAGAGACCCAGTACTTC. Translating gives CASSSGTQETQYF.

The CDR3 DNA sequence: TGTGCCAGCAGCCGGGACTGGTCAACCGGGGAGCTGTTTTTT. Encoded protein: CASSRDWSTGELFF. V usage is TRBV6-4 and J usage is TRBJ2-2; a weak D match, TRBD2 (6 bases). The CDR3 has 14 residues. Per germline, CDR1 MRHNA and CDR2 SNTAGT. The germline V and J ends were trimmed by 6 bases and 5 bases, with 13 bases remaining between them.

This chain connects TRBV6-6 to TRBJ1-4, with D hard to call. The CDR3 is made up of 14 amino acids. The V gene lost 0 bases and the J gene lost 8 bases, with 10 bases spanning the gap. The germline V gene has CDR1 MNHNY and CDR2 SVGAGI (reference sequence). CDR3 sequence: CASSYSNRDEKLFF. In DNA form, the CDR3 reads TGTGCCAGCAGTTACTCGAACAGAGACGAAAAACTGTTTTTT.

The chain links TRBV5-6 to TRBJ2-5; D is unresolved. Germline V lookup: CDR1 SGHDT, CDR2 YYEEEE. V was trimmed by 4 bases and J by 5 bases, leaving 24 bases between them. This CDR3 is built from 17 residues. As DNA, the CDR3 is TGTGCCAGCAGCCAAATTCGACTCACCCCTAGTCGGGAGACCCAGTACTTC. It translates to CASSQIRLTPSRETQYF.

The chain joins TRBV10-3 to TRBJ2-5; 9 positions agree with TRBD2. The junction had 6 bases not matched to a gene; V was cut back by 2 bases and J by 5 bases. The CDR3 length is 15 residues. The germline V gene has CDR1 ENHRY and CDR2 SYGVKD. The CDR3 loop is CAISEGEAGGETQYF. The CDR3 DNA sequence: TGTGCCATCAGTGAGGGGGAGGCGGGAGGGGAGACCCAGTACTTC.

This clone was seen only a few times. This chain links TRBV19 with TRBJ2-3, with 7 bases identical to TRBD2. The trim removed 7 bases at V and 6 bases at J, leaving 16 bases unmatched. Germline V gene sequence: CDR1 LNHDA, CDR2 SQIVND (reference sequence). The CDR3 length is 16 residues. The CDR3 sequence: CASTRTGLQSFDTQYF. CDR3 in DNA: TGTGCCAGTACCCGAACGGGACTACAATCTTTTGATACGCAGTATTTT.

In this sample, this clone turned up a few times. The chain couples TRBV4-1 to TRBJ2-7, with TRBD1 identical over 7 bases. CDR3 length equals 13 residues. The germline gives CDR1 MGHRA, CDR2 YSYEKL. The trim removed 4 bases at V and 4 bases at J, leaving 4 bases unmatched. The CDR3 DNA follows: TGCGCCAGCAGCCGGGCAGGGGGTTACGAGCAGTACTTC. It encodes CASSRAGGYEQYF.

The J gene is TRBJ2-3, the V gene TRBV5-4; 8 bases match TRBD2. Germline assignment: CDR1 SGHNT and CDR2 YYREEE (reference sequence). V was clipped by 10 bases and J by 1 base; unmatched bases: 11. The length of the CDR3 is 15 residues. The CDR3 region has the DNA TGTGCCGAGGGCGGCGGGAGGACCCGCACAGATACGCAGTATTTT. Protein sequence: CAEGGGRTRTDTQYF. Drawing the rest from reference TRBV5-4 and TRBJ2-3, the complete variable domain is ETGVTQSPTHLIKTRGQQVTLRCSSQSGHNTVSWYQQALGQGPQFIFQYYREEENGRGNFPPRFSGLQFPNYSSELNVNALELDDSALYLCAEGGGRTRTDTQYFGPGTRLTVL.

This chain joins TRBV5-1 and TRBJ2-5, with 7 bases identical to TRBD2. CDR1 SGHRS and CDR2 YFSETQ come from the germline V gene. The V gene end was trimmed by 4 bases and the J gene end by 4 bases; junction bases not matched to a gene: 7. The CDR3 has 14 residues. The DNA for the CDR3 is TGCGCCAGCAGCCTGATCGGGGGGTTAGAGACCCAGTACTTC. It translates to CASSLIGGLETQYF.